Listed here are 9 T cell receptor beta chains from one sample, sequenced in a study of blood T cell repertoires in COVID-19. Here immunoSEQ multiplex PCR was the method, and the copy in TCRdb shows in-frame clones only, minus some. The data show about 360,000 clones, around nine tenths seen once. The sample taken for sequencing was peripheral blood. These receptors were collected from a human donor in a cohort sampled during active COVID-19.

This clone was counted between two and nine times. V is TRBV28 and J is TRBJ1-6; TRBD1 matches 10 bases. Germline V gene sequence: CDR1 MDHEN, CDR2 SYDVKM. The V and J ends lost 2 bases and 9 bases, in that order; junction bases with no gene match: 1. There are 14 residues in the CDR3. CDR3 bases: TGTGCCAGCAGTTTAGACAGGGGGCCTTCACCCCTCCACTTT. Translated, it gives CASSLDRGPSPLHF.

The V gene is TRBV3-1 (or the pseudogene TRBV3-2), the J gene TRBJ2-3, with 9 bases aligning to TRBD2. CDR3 size: 16 residues. Trimming cost V 1 base and J 0 bases; bases outside gene matches: 2. CDR1 LGHDT and CDR2 YNNKEL come from the germline V gene (reference sequence). The CDR3 DNA sequence: TGTGCCAGCAGCCAAGGGCGGGGGGGTAGCACAGATACGCAGTATTTT. It is translated as CASSQGRGGSTDTQYF.

With respect to this clone: The same CDR3 arises from other DNA sequences in this sample as well. The V and J genes are TRBV30 and TRBJ1-2, with TRBD1 matching over 7 bases. Trimming cost V 4 bases and J 3 bases; bases outside gene matches: 2. The CDR3 covers 12 residues. Per the germline V gene, CDR1 is GTSNPN and CDR2 is SVGIG (reference sequence). The CDR3 is CAWTGGDYGYTF. The CDR3 nucleotides read TGTGCCTGGACAGGGGGTGACTATGGCTACACCTTC.

This clone has only one observation. The chain employs TRBV5-5 and TRBJ2-1; TRBD2 aligns across 12 bases. V shed 0 bases, J shed 7 bases, and the junction held 8 bases outside the gene matches. The CDR3 contains 17 residues. Germline V gene lookup returns CDR1 SGHKS and CDR2 YYEKEE (reference sequence). The CDR3 DNA sequence: TGTGCCAGCAGCTTGGCATTGACTAGCGGGAGTCGGAATGAGCAGTTCTTC. It codes for CASSLALTSGSRNEQFF.

The chain couples TRBV5-1 to TRBJ2-1, with 7 positions matching TRBD1. The CDR3 length is 14 residues. V lost 0 bases and J lost 13; bases outside the gene matches: 10. The germline CDR1 and CDR2 sequences are SGHRS and YFSETQ. CDR3 nucleotides: TGCGCCAGCAGCTTGGACACAGGGGCTGGGGCCCAGTTCTTC. Protein sequence: CASSLDTGAGAQFF.

J is TRBJ2-3 and V is TRBV9; D is possibly TRBD2 (7 bases). Germline V gives CDR1 SGDLS, CDR2 YYNGEE. Trimming removed 0 bases from V and 0 bases from J, with 11 bases in between. The CDR3 consists of 16 residues. The CDR3 region is CASSVDEGGSTDTQYF. The DNA for the CDR3 is TGTGCCAGCAGCGTAGACGAGGGGGGGAGCACAGATACGCAGTATTTT.

This chain joins TRBV10-3 and TRBJ2-5, with TRBD1 identical over 9 bases. The CDR3 spans 15 residues. Germline-derived CDR1 and CDR2 are ENHRY and SYGVKD. The junction had 5 bases not matched to a gene; V was cut back by 5 bases and J by 1 base. CDR3 sequence (DNA): TGTGCCATCAGTACCCACAGGGGGCTCCAAGAGACCCAGTACTTC. Translation gives CAISTHRGLQETQYF.

This chain joins TRBV7-9 and TRBJ2-2, with a tentative D call TRBD2 (5 bases). V lost 2 bases and J lost 3, with 7 bases in between. CDR1 and CDR2 (germline): SEHNR, FQNEAQ (reference sequence). The CDR3 covers 14 residues. The CDR3, as DNA: TGTGCCAGCAGCTTATTTAGCGACACCGGGGAGCTGTTTTTT. It is translated as CASSLFSDTGELFF.

V gene TRBV6-6 combines with J gene TRBJ2-7, with TRBD1 as a possible D gene (6 bases). Per the germline V gene, CDR1 is MNHNY and CDR2 is SVGAGI (reference sequence). Trimming shortened V by 6 bases and J by 6 bases, and 12 bases separated the two germline ends. The CDR3 totals 12 residues. The CDR3, as DNA: TGTGCCAGCAGGAGTGGGACATCCGAGCAGTACTTC. It is translated as CASRSGTSEQYF.